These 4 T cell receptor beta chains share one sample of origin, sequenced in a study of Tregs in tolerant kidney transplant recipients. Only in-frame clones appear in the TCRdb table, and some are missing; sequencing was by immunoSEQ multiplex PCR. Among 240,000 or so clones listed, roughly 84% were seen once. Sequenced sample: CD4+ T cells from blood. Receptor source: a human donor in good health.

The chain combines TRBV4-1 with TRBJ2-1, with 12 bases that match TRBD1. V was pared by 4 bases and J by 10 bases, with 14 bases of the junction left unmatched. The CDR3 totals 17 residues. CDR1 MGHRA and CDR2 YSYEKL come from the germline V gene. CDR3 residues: CASSRRPGQGALSEQFF. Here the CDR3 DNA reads TGCGCCAGCAGCCGACGGCCGGGACAGGGGGCGTTATCGGAGCAGTTCTTC.

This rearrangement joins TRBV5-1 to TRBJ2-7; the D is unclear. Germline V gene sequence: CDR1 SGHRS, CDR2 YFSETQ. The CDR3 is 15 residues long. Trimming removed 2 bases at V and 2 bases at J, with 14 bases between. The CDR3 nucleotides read TGCGCCAGCAGCTTTGATTTTACGGGTACCTACGAGCAGTACTTC. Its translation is CASSFDFTGTYEQYF.

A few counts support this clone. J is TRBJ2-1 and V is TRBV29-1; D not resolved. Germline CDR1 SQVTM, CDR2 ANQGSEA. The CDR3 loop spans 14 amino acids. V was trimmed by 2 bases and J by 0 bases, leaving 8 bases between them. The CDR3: CSVEYWGSYNEQFF. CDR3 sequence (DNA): TGCAGCGTTGAATATTGGGGCTCCTACAATGAGCAGTTCTTC.

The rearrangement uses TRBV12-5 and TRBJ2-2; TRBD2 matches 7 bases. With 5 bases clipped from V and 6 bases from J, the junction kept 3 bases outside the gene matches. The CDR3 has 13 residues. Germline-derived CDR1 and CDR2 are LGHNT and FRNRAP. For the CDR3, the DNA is TGTGCTAGTGGTCTTGGGGGGGCCGGGGAGCTGTTTTTT. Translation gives CASGLGGAGELFF.